Listed here are 26 T cell receptor beta chains from one sample, sequenced in a study of STAT5B mutations in CD4+ large granular lymphocyte leukemia. TCRdb's table, derived via immunoSEQ multiplex PCR, lists solely in-frame clones and lacks some. The sample holds approximately 27,000 clones, around 81% seen once. The sample consisted of CD4+ T cells from blood buffy coats. These receptors came from a human donor in good health.

The V call is TRBV6-1, the J call TRBJ2-7; D is unresolved. The germline CDR1 and CDR2 sequences are MNHNS and SASEGT. This CDR3 has 13 residues. The V gene lost 2 bases and the J gene lost 6 bases, with 11 bases spanning the gap. The CDR3 coding sequence is TGTGCCAGCAGTGAATCATTTAGGGTCGAGCAGTACGTC. It specifies CASSESFRVEQYV.

This rearrangement joins TRBV2 to TRBJ1-1; no reliable D call. Per germline, CDR1 SNHLY and CDR2 FYNNEI. V gave up 3 bases and J gave up 0 bases, with 5 bases separating them. The CDR3 contains 13 residues. Here the CDR3 DNA reads TGTGCCAGCAGTGAGGCCATGAACACTGAAGCTTTCTTT. Residues: CASSEAMNTEAFF.

The gene calls are TRBV19 and TRBJ1-6, with D unclear. Trimming stripped 7 bases from V and 10 bases from J, with 14 bases between. Per germline, CDR1 LNHDA and CDR2 SQIVND (reference sequence). The CDR3 sequence is 13 residues long. The CDR3 spells CASTGDMGSPLHF. CDR3 in DNA: TGTGCCAGTACTGGGGATATGGGCTCACCCCTCCACTTT. The complete variable domain, with remaining parts taken from reference TRBV19 and TRBJ1-6, reads DGGITQSPKYLFRKEGQNVTLSCEQNLNHDAMYWYRQDPGQGLRLIYYSQIVNDFQKGDIAEGYSVSREKKESFPLTVTSAQKNPTAFYLCASTGDMGSPLHFGNGTRLTVT.

The chain joins TRBV7-2 to TRBJ1-1; tentatively, D is TRBD1 (5 bases). The CDR3 has 14 residues. The germline V gene has CDR1 SGHTA and CDR2 FQGNSA. The V and J ends lost 3 bases and 4 bases respectively, with 12 bases between them. The CDR3 sequence is CASSFSQGVTEAFF. CDR3 nucleotides: TGTGCCAGCAGCTTTTCTCAGGGAGTCACTGAAGCTTTCTTT.

The CDR3 bases are TGTGCCAGTAGTAAGGGGTACAATGAGCAGTTCTTC. Its protein is CASSKGYNEQFF. This chain links TRBV19 with TRBJ2-1; TRBD1 is a possible D gene (5 bases). Germline lookup yields CDR1 LNHDA and CDR2 SQIVND (reference sequence). The CDR3 is 12 residues long. Trimming stripped 4 bases from V and 4 bases from J, with 5 bases between.

V and J are TRBV5-1 and TRBJ2-1; D possibly corresponds to TRBD1 (7 bases). Germline assignment: CDR1 SGHRS and CDR2 YFSETQ. CDR3 length: 16 amino acids. Trimming shortened V by 0 bases and J by 8 bases, and 18 bases separated the two germline ends. The DNA for the CDR3 is TGCGCCAGCAGCTTGGAGGGCCAGGGGGGAGGCGATGAGCAGTTCTTC. Its translation: CASSLEGQGGGDEQFF.

V gene TRBV5-1 combines with J gene TRBJ2-6; TRBD2 might be the D (5 bases). The V and J ends lost 4 bases and 0 bases respectively, with 11 bases between them. CDR1 and CDR2 from the germline V gene are SGHRS and YFSETQ. The CDR3 spans 16 residues. CDR3 sequence (DNA): TGCGCCAGCAGCCCAACGGGGTTCTCTGGGGCCAACGTCCTGACTTTC. Amino acid sequence: CASSPTGFSGANVLTF.

The genes are TRBV7-8 and TRBJ2-7, with D perhaps matching TRBD1 (6 bases). V shed 6 bases and J shed 5 bases, with 26 bases lying between them. From germline, CDR1 is SGHVS and CDR2 FQNEAQ. This CDR3 contains 17 residues. In DNA, the CDR3 is TGTGCCAGCAGGTCAAGACCAGCGTTGACAGGAACTAACGAGCAGTACTTC. Protein sequence: CASRSRPALTGTNEQYF. Filled out from reference TRBV7-8 and TRBJ2-7, the complete variable domain reads GAGVSQSPRYKVAKRGQDVALRCDPISGHVSLFWYQQALGQGPEFLTYFQNEAQLDKSGLPSDRFFAERPEGSVSTLKIQRTQQEDSAVYLCASRSRPALTGTNEQYFGPGTRLTVT.

This clone has only one observation. The chain is built from TRBV5-1 and TRBJ1-6; 8 bases align to TRBD1. CDR3 length: 15 amino acids. Germline assignment: CDR1 SGHRS and CDR2 YFSETQ. The V gene end was trimmed by 0 bases and the J gene end by 7 bases; junction bases not matched to a gene: 3. The CDR3 loop is CASSLDAGGNSPLHF. CDR3 nucleotides: TGCGCCAGCAGCTTGGACGCAGGGGGCAATTCACCCCTCCACTTT.

The genes are TRBV5-1 and TRBJ2-3; 7 bases match TRBD1. Germline CDR1 reads SGHRS; CDR2 reads YFSETQ. V gave up 2 bases and J gave up 0 bases; unmatched junction bases: 12. This CDR3 spans 18 amino acids. For the CDR3, the DNA is TGCGCCAGCAGCTTTGAGGGGGCAACCGCCCCCAGCACAGATACGCAGTATTTT. Translating it yields CASSFEGATAPSTDTQYF.

CDR3 in amino acids: CASSTDGQGHQPQHF. CDR3 DNA sequence: TGTGCCAGCAGCACCGACGGACAGGGACATCAGCCCCAGCATTTT. This chain joins TRBV7-2 and TRBJ1-5; TRBD1 agrees at 8 bases. J gave up 5 bases and V 5 bases, and 8 bases lay outside the gene matches. The CDR3 runs 15 residues. Germline V gene data show CDR1 as SGHTA and CDR2 as FQGNSA. Looking up the rest from reference TRBV7-2 and TRBJ1-5 gives the full variable domain: GAGVSQSPSNKVTEKGKDVELRCDPISGHTALYWYRQSLGQGLEFLIYFQGNSAPDKSGLPSDRFSAERTGGSVSTLTIQRTQQEDSAVYLCASSTDGQGHQPQHFGDGTRLSIL.

The chain recombines TRBV7-2 with TRBJ1-2; no reliable D call. V shed 5 bases and J shed 5 bases, with 15 bases lying between them. CDR3 length: 14 residues. Looked up from germline, CDR1 is SGHTA and CDR2 is FQGNSA. In DNA form, the CDR3 reads TGTGCCAGCAGCAAGACCTGGACGGAGTATGGCTACACCTTC. Translating gives CASSKTWTEYGYTF.

J is TRBJ1-1 and V is TRBV4-2; no clear D. CDR3 length equals 15 residues. Germline V gene sequence: CDR1 LGHNA, CDR2 YNFKEQ. The V and J ends lost 1 base and 4 bases respectively, with 13 bases between them. The CDR3 spells CASSQAPGERTEAFF. In DNA form, the CDR3 reads TGTGCCAGCAGCCAAGCCCCCGGAGAACGCACTGAAGCTTTCTTT.

The chain couples TRBV5-1 to TRBJ2-3; 7 bases agree with TRBD1. The germline CDR1 and CDR2 sequences are SGHRS and YFSETQ. Trimming cost V 4 bases and J 3 bases; bases outside gene matches: 5. The CDR3 contains 14 residues. The chain's CDR3 is CASSNSGGTDTQYF. CDR3 DNA sequence: TGCGCCAGCAGCAACTCAGGGGGAACAGATACGCAGTATTTT.

The rearrangement links TRBV27 to TRBJ2-1, with D perhaps given as TRBD1 or TRBD2 (5 bases each). The CDR3 runs 15 residues. Germline V lookup: CDR1 MNHEY, CDR2 SMNVEV (reference sequence). Between the trimmed V and J ends, which lost 7 bases and 8 bases, there was a span of 21 bases. CDR3 loop: CASNRGTSAAYEQFF. CDR3 sequence (DNA): TGTGCCAGCAACCGAGGGACCTCGGCGGCCTATGAGCAGTTCTTC.

This chain links TRBV5-1 with TRBJ2-3; D tentatively fits TRBD1 or TRBD2 (5 bases each). Trimming removed 4 bases from V and 0 bases from J, with 15 bases in between. The CDR3 sequence is 16 residues long. Germline values: CDR1 SGHRS, CDR2 YFSETQ. CDR3 bases: TGCGCCAGCAGCCCCGAGACAGCGGCGAGCACAGATACGCAGTATTTT. It yields the protein CASSPETAASTDTQYF.

CDR3 sequence reads: CASSYGVRAEKLFF. The CDR3 DNA follows: TGTGCCAGCAGTTACGGGGTGCGGGCGGAAAAACTGTTTTTT. The chain couples TRBV6-5 to TRBJ1-4; the D is unclear. Per the germline V gene, CDR1 is MNHEY and CDR2 is SVGAGI. Deletions cut 2 bases from V and 8 bases from J, with 12 bases between. This CDR3 has 14 amino acids.

This clone came up a few times. The chain joins TRBV5-8 to TRBJ1-5, with unresolved D. V dropped 0 bases and J dropped 6 bases, with 4 bases sitting between them. The germline CDR1 and CDR2 sequences are SGHTS and YDEGEE. The CDR3 consists of 12 residues. CDR3 in amino acids: CASSLVAQPQHF. The CDR3 DNA sequence: TGTGCCAGCAGCTTGGTCGCTCAGCCCCAGCATTTT.

The rearrangement uses TRBV4-2 and TRBJ2-2, with D perhaps matching TRBD2 (5 bases). V was cut by 0 bases and J by 5 bases, with 10 bases left in between. The CDR3 covers 15 residues. Per the germline V gene, CDR1 is LGHNA and CDR2 is YNFKEQ. As DNA, the CDR3 is TGTGCCAGCAGCCAAGAAGTCCGAGGGACCGGGGAGCTGTTTTTT. This sequence encodes CASSQEVRGTGELFF.

J is TRBJ2-3 and V is TRBV27; 9 bases are a match to TRBD2. CDR3 size: 16 residues. The V and J ends lost 3 bases and 6 bases, in that order; junction bases with no gene match: 10. Germline V gene lookup returns CDR1 MNHEY and CDR2 SMNVEV (reference sequence). The CDR3 protein is CASSLMSGGHGDTQYF. The CDR3 DNA is TGTGCCAGCAGTTTGATGAGCGGGGGGCATGGGGATACGCAGTATTTT.

The chain recombines TRBV20-1 with TRBJ2-7; D gene uncertain. Trimming left V 3 bases short and J 5 bases short, with 8 bases between. The length of the CDR3 is 11 residues. Germline loops: CDR1 DFQATT, CDR2 SNEGSKA (reference sequence). This CDR3 reads CSASSPDEQYV. The CDR3 DNA reads as TGCAGTGCTAGTAGCCCCGACGAGCAGTACGTC.

This clone was detected only once. The chain uses TRBV27 and TRBJ1-1; D not resolved. The V end lost 2 bases, the J end lost 7 bases, and 11 bases lay between the germline ends. Germline V gives CDR1 MNHEY, CDR2 SMNVEV (reference sequence). The CDR3 is 13 residues long. The CDR3 loop reads CASSLNFRNEAFF. The CDR3 DNA follows: TGTGCCAGCAGTTTAAATTTTAGAAATGAAGCTTTCTTT.

V and J are TRBV10-3 and TRBJ2-3, with TRBD1 matching over 8 bases. The junction had 9 bases not matched to a gene; V was cut back by 4 bases and J by 6 bases. This CDR3 is 15 amino acids long. In germline, CDR1 is ENHRY, CDR2 SYGVKD. CDR3 residues: CAISGLEQGGDTQYF. CDR3 coding DNA: TGTGCCATCAGTGGCCTCGAACAGGGGGGCGATACGCAGTATTTT.

This sequence joins TRBV12-5 and TRBJ2-7; D possibly matches TRBD1 or TRBD2 (6 bases each). Germline V gene data show CDR1 as LGHNT and CDR2 as FRNRAP. The V and J ends lost 2 bases and 2 bases respectively, with 25 bases between them. The CDR3 sequence is 19 residues long. The CDR3 DNA is TGTGCTAGTGGTTTGTTAACGGGGGCGGCGGGGAGAGTTCCCTACGAGCAGTACTTC. This codes for CASGLLTGAAGRVPYEQYF.

This chain links TRBV10-3 with TRBJ2-5; D unresolved. There are 16 residues in the CDR3. V was shortened by 3 bases and J by 2 bases, with 16 bases between the two germline ends. CDR1 and CDR2 (germline): ENHRY, SYGVKD. DNA of the CDR3: TGTGCCATCAGTGACGTCCCGGCCGCCCCACAAGAGACCCAGTACTTC. Translated, it gives CAISDVPAAPQETQYF.

The rearrangement joins TRBV7-2 to TRBJ2-7, with 9 positions matching TRBD1. Germline CDR1 is SGHTA and CDR2 is FQGNSA. V shed 5 bases and J 4 bases; nucleotides not matched to a gene: 12. CDR3 length equals 16 residues. For the CDR3, the DNA is TGTGCCAGCAGCCCCCTGCGACAGGGGGGTTGGTACGAGCAGTACTTC. It yields the protein CASSPLRQGGWYEQYF.